These 25 T cell receptor beta chains originate from one sample sequenced in a study of shared clonotypes between healthy human individuals. Measured with immunoSEQ multiplex PCR; TCRdb has only the in-frame clones, and not every one. The sample holds about 1.1 million clones, about 80% seen once. Sequences were obtained from memory CD4+ T cells from PBMCs. Subset of the sample: CD45RA-negative fraction. These receptors were obtained from a man between 18 and 29 years old in good health. Some clones in this sample may be carry-over from other donors' samples.

The chain uses TRBV18 and TRBJ2-1, with a possible D match to TRBD1 (5 bases). V lost 1 base and J 6 bases, leaving 13 bases between the germline ends. There are 15 residues in the CDR3. CDR1 KGHSH and CDR2 LQKENI come from the germline V gene. The CDR3 reads CASSPRQGLGNEQFF. In DNA form, the CDR3 reads TGTGCCAGCTCACCACGCCAGGGCCTTGGCAATGAGCAGTTCTTC.

J is TRBJ2-2 and V is TRBV4-1; 8 positions match TRBD2. Unmatched junction bases numbered 7, after V lost 0 bases and J lost 4 bases. The CDR3 sequence is 17 residues long. Germline CDR1 is MGHRA and CDR2 is YSYEKL. Here the CDR3 reads CASSQEFSGSGTGELFF. CDR3 nucleotides: TGCGCCAGCAGCCAAGAATTCAGCGGGAGCGGCACCGGGGAGCTGTTTTTT.

The chain is built from TRBV30 and TRBJ1-1; 8 bases map to TRBD1. The junction had 2 bases not matched to a gene; V was cut back by 1 base and J by 4 bases. The CDR3 runs 13 residues. Per germline, CDR1 GTSNPN and CDR2 SVGIG (reference sequence). The CDR3 nucleotides are TGTGCCTGGAGTGAACAGGGGGGCACTGAAGCTTTCTTT. It codes for CAWSEQGGTEAFF.

The chain couples TRBV19 to TRBJ1-2, with TRBD1 matching 8 bases. The V segment lost 8 bases and the J segment 4 bases; nucleotides outside the gene matches: 12. Germline V lookup: CDR1 LNHDA, CDR2 SQIVND (reference sequence). There are 15 residues in the CDR3. The CDR3 here is CASQTQGAGGYGYTF. CDR3 DNA: TGTGCCAGTCAAACGCAGGGGGCCGGAGGCTATGGCTACACCTTC.

This clone appeared once. The chain employs TRBV7-9 and TRBJ1-3; no reliable D call. V shed 2 bases and J shed 0 bases, with 11 bases lying between them. CDR1 and CDR2 (germline): SEHNR, FQNEAQ (reference sequence). There are 16 residues in the CDR3. The CDR3 reads CASSLIAALSGNTIYF. DNA for the CDR3: TGTGCCAGCAGCTTAATCGCAGCCCTCTCTGGAAACACCATATATTTT.

The chain links TRBV7-9 to TRBJ2-1; tentatively, D is TRBD2 (5 bases). The V gene lost 0 bases and the J gene lost 8 bases, with 11 bases spanning the gap. CDR1 and CDR2 (germline): SEHNR, FQNEAQ (reference sequence). This CDR3 spans 14 amino acids. The CDR3, as DNA: TGTGCCAGCAGCTTAGCGGTGGGTAGCGATGAGCAGTTCTTC. Amino acid sequence: CASSLAVGSDEQFF. Combining the CDR3 with reference TRBV7-9 and TRBJ2-1 gives the whole variable domain DTGVSQNPRHKITKRGQNVTFRCDPISEHNRLYWYRQTLGQGPEFLTYFQNEAQLEKSRLLSDRFSAERPKGSFSTLEIQRTEQGDSAMYLCASSLAVGSDEQFFGPGTRLTVL.

This chain joins TRBV4-2 and TRBJ1-5, with D possibly being TRBD1 (5 bases). Germline assignment: CDR1 LGHNA and CDR2 YNFKEQ. The V gene lost 3 bases and the J gene lost 2 bases, with 11 bases spanning the gap. This CDR3 is built from 15 residues. Here the CDR3 reads CASSHLPGGNQPQHF. The CDR3 bases are TGTGCCAGCAGCCACCTCCCGGGGGGCAATCAGCCCCAGCATTTT.

The rearrangement links TRBV5-4 to TRBJ2-2; TRBD1 agrees at 8 bases. Unmatched junction bases numbered 6, after V lost 4 bases and J lost 1 base. CDR3 length: 16 residues. CDR1 and CDR2 (germline): SGHNT, YYREEE (reference sequence). The CDR3 is CASSPWTGRNTGELFF. The CDR3 DNA sequence: TGTGCCAGCAGCCCATGGACAGGGAGGAACACCGGGGAGCTGTTTTTT.

The chain couples TRBV5-1 to TRBJ1-4; no definite D call. This CDR3 has 14 amino acids. The germline V gene has CDR1 SGHRS and CDR2 YFSETQ. V was pared by 4 bases and J by 8 bases, with 15 bases between. The CDR3 sequence: CASSIGPEDEKLFF. The CDR3 DNA reads TGCGCCAGCAGCATCGGGCCCGAGGACGAAAAACTGTTTTTT. The full variable domain, with the rest looked up from reference TRBV5-1 and TRBJ1-4, is KAGVTQTPRYLIKTRGQQVTLSCSPISGHRSVSWYQQTPGQGLQFLFEYFSETQRNKGNFPGRFSGRQFSNSRSEMNVSTLELGDSALYLCASSIGPEDEKLFFGSGTQLSVL.

The rearrangement links TRBV6-1 to TRBJ1-2, with a weak D call TRBD1 (5 bases). V was clipped by 2 bases and J by 5 bases, with 12 bases between them. This CDR3 has 14 residues. Germline CDR1 is MNHNS and CDR2 is SASEGT. This CDR3 is CASSEPRGGYGYTF. The CDR3 region has the DNA TGTGCCAGCAGTGAACCTCGGGGGGGGTATGGCTACACCTTC.

V and J are TRBV9 and TRBJ1-4; 9 bases are shared with TRBD1. There are 16 residues in the CDR3. Trimming cost V 3 bases and J 4 bases; bases outside gene matches: 7. The germline V gene encodes CDR1 SGDLS and CDR2 YYNGEE. The CDR3, as DNA: TGTGCCAGCAGCGCCTCAGGGACAGGGTTTAATGAAAAACTGTTTTTT. This encodes CASSASGTGFNEKLFF.

The chain couples TRBV5-6 to TRBJ2-7; D is perhaps TRBD1 (6 bases). CDR3 length equals 15 residues. V lost 0 bases and J lost 2, with 12 bases in between. Germline assignment: CDR1 SGHDT and CDR2 YYEEEE. This CDR3 reads CASSLGAGAPYEQYF. The CDR3 DNA follows: TGTGCCAGCAGCTTGGGTGCAGGGGCCCCCTACGAGCAGTACTTC.

V and J are TRBV30 and TRBJ2-1; 8 bases match TRBD2. CDR1 GTSNPN and CDR2 SVGIG come from the germline V gene (reference sequence). This CDR3 is 16 amino acids long. V lost 1 base, J lost 3 bases, and 8 bases stayed unmatched. The CDR3 region has the DNA TGTGCCTGGAGTGGTGGCGGGAGGTCTGGCTACAATGAGCAGTTCTTC. Translated, it gives CAWSGGGRSGYNEQFF.

CDR3: CATTPGGYSYEQYF. Written as DNA, the CDR3 is TGTGCCACCACTCCAGGCGGGTATTCCTACGAGCAGTACTTC. V usage is TRBV19 and J usage is TRBJ2-7, with a tentative D call TRBD2 (5 bases). The CDR3 runs 14 residues. The germline V and J ends were trimmed by 10 bases and 1 base, with 17 bases remaining between them. CDR1 is LNHDA, CDR2 SQIVND, per germline (reference sequence).

The chain joins TRBV15 to TRBJ1-4, with 11 bases matching TRBD1. The CDR3 loop spans 18 amino acids. The germline gives CDR1 LNHNV, CDR2 YYDKDF (reference sequence). The ends lost 0 bases at V and 12 bases at J; junction bases unmatched: 15. CDR3 sequence reads: CATSRDKRGGQGAMELFF. CDR3 coding DNA: TGTGCCACCAGCAGAGATAAACGTGGAGGACAGGGGGCTATGGAACTGTTTTTT. Using reference TRBV15 and TRBJ1-4 for the parts outside the CDR3, the full variable domain is DAMVIQNPRYQVTQFGKPVTLSCSQTLNHNVMYWYQQKSSQAPKLLFHYYDKDFNNEADTPDNFQSRRPNTSFCFLDIRSPGLGDTAMYLCATSRDKRGGQGAMELFFGSGTQLSVL.

In DNA form, the CDR3 reads TGTGCCAGTAGTATTCGACGGGAGATCAATGAGCAGTTCTTC. Its protein product is CASSIRREINEQFF. The gene calls are TRBV19 and TRBJ2-1; a possible D gene is TRBD2 (6 bases). Trimming shortened V by 3 bases and J by 6 bases, and 12 bases separated the two germline ends. Germline values: CDR1 LNHDA, CDR2 SQIVND (reference sequence). The CDR3 is made up of 14 amino acids. Full variable domain (remainder filled in from reference TRBV19 and TRBJ2-1): DGGITQSPKYLFRKEGQNVTLSCEQNLNHDAMYWYRQDPGQGLRLIYYSQIVNDFQKGDIAEGYSVSREKKESFPLTVTSAQKNPTAFYLCASSIRREINEQFFGPGTRLTVL.

V gene TRBV28 combines with J gene TRBJ1-1; D uncertain. Trimming cost V 4 bases and J 9 bases, with 18 bases left between them. The CDR3 runs 14 residues. Germline assignment: CDR1 MDHEN and CDR2 SYDVKM. The CDR3 DNA is TGTGCCAGCAGTTATCAAATTCGGCTTGGTAAAGCTTTCTTT. Translation gives CASSYQIRLGKAFF.

This clone has more than one count but fewer than ten. This chain uses TRBV19 with TRBJ1-1; a possible D gene is TRBD1 (5 bases). This CDR3 contains 13 residues. Germline V lookup: CDR1 LNHDA, CDR2 SQIVND (reference sequence). V was pared by 3 bases and J by 4 bases, with 9 bases between. The CDR3 loop reads CASSMGGTTEAFF. In DNA form, the CDR3 reads TGTGCCAGTAGTATGGGGGGGACCACTGAAGCTTTCTTT.

This clone has just one count. J is TRBJ1-5 and V is TRBV27; 7 bases map to TRBD1. The V gene end was trimmed by 6 bases and the J gene end by 2 bases; junction bases not matched to a gene: 10. The germline V gene has CDR1 MNHEY and CDR2 SMNVEV (reference sequence). This CDR3 contains 16 residues. The CDR3 protein is CASRPLGTVGNQPQHF. The CDR3 DNA sequence: TGTGCCAGCAGACCCCTCGGGACAGTCGGCAATCAGCCCCAGCATTTT.

This sequence joins TRBV14 and TRBJ2-4; D not certain. This CDR3 has 13 residues. Per germline, CDR1 SGHDN and CDR2 FVKESK. V lost 4 bases, J lost 14 bases, and 18 bases lay in between. CDR3 sequence reads: CASSRTLPGQKYF. Here the CDR3 DNA reads TGTGCCAGCAGCCGAACCTTACCGGGCCAAAAGTACTTC.

V gene TRBV6-5 combines with J gene TRBJ2-1; 9 bases are a match to TRBD1. The CDR3 runs 14 residues. Germline CDR1 MNHEY, CDR2 SVGAGI. The junction had 4 bases not matched to a gene; V was cut back by 7 bases and J by 3 bases. This CDR3 reads CASTHRGLYNEQFF. CDR3 sequence (DNA): TGTGCCAGCACCCACAGGGGGCTCTACAATGAGCAGTTCTTC.

The chain uses TRBV7-6 and TRBJ2-1; 7 nucleotides match TRBD2. The germline CDR1 and CDR2 sequences are SGHVS and FNYEAQ. The CDR3 consists of 17 residues. Unmatched junction bases numbered 13, after V lost 1 base and J lost 7 bases. The CDR3 DNA reads TGTGCCAGCAGCTTAGGAGCTAGAGGGAGGGCCCAGAATGAGCAGTTCTTC. It specifies CASSLGARGRAQNEQFF. Full variable domain (outside the CDR3, taken from reference TRBV7-6 and TRBJ2-1): GAGVSQSPRYKVTKRGQDVALRCDPISGHVSLYWYRQALGQGPEFLTYFNYEAQQDKSGLPNDRFSAERPEGSISTLTIQRTEQRDSAMYRCASSLGARGRAQNEQFFGPGTRLTVL.

CDR3 region: CASSPKDGTEGYTF. DNA for the CDR3: TGTGCCAGCTCACCGAAGGACGGAACTGAGGGCTACACCTTC. The V gene is TRBV18, the J gene TRBJ1-2; D unclear. V was trimmed by 3 bases and J by 8 bases, leaving 16 bases between them. The length of the CDR3 is 14 residues. Per the germline V gene, CDR1 is KGHSH and CDR2 is LQKENI.

This rearrangement joins TRBV7-3 to TRBJ1-3; TRBD1 is a possible D gene (5 bases). From germline, CDR1 is SGHTA and CDR2 FQGTGA. The length of the CDR3 is 16 residues. V lost 2 bases and J 2 bases, leaving 13 bases between the germline ends. CDR3 nucleotides: TGTGCCAGCAGCTTACTCCCTAAAGGGGCTGGAAACACCATATATTTT. Its protein product is CASSLLPKGAGNTIYF.

The V gene is TRBV4-1, the J gene TRBJ2-7; the D gene is possibly TRBD2 (5 bases). V lost 3 bases and J lost 6, with 21 bases in between. CDR1 is MGHRA, CDR2 YSYEKL, per germline. CDR3 length: 16 amino acids. The CDR3 is CASSQVTRALGSEQYF. For the CDR3, the DNA is TGCGCCAGCAGCCAGGTCACTAGGGCCCTGGGGAGCGAGCAGTACTTC.